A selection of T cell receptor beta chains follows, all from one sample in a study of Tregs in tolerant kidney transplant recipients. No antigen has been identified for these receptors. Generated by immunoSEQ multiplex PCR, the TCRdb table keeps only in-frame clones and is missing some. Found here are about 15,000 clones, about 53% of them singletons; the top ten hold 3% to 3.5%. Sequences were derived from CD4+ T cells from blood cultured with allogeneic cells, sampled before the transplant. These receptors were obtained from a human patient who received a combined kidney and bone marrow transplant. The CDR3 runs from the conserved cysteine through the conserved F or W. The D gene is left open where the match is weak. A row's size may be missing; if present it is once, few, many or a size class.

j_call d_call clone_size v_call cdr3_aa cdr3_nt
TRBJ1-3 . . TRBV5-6 CASSFWPGASGNTIYF TGTGCCAGCAGCTTTTGGCCAGGGGCGAGTGGAAACACCATATATTTT
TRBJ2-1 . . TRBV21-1 CARRPSGRNEQFF TGTGCCAGGCGCCCTAGCGGGAGAAATGAGCAGTTCTTC
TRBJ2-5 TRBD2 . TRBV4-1 CASSHLQGGGGETQYF TGCGCCAGCAGCCATTTACAGGGTGGCGGGGGGGAGACCCAGTACTTC
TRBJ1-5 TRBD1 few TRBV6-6 CASSYEQGANQPQHF TGTGCCAGCAGTTACGAGCAGGGGGCCAATCAGCCCCAGCATTTT
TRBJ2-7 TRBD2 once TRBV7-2 CASSRSGRYEQYF TGTGCCAGCAGCCGCAGCGGGAGGTACGAGCAGTACTTC
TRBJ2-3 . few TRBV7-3 CASSLVVAVSTDTQYF TGTGCCAGCAGCTTAGTAGTAGCGGTTAGCACAGATACGCAGTATTTT
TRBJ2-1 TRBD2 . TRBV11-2 CASSPGTSGRNEQFF TGTGCCAGCAGCCCCGGGACTAGCGGGAGGAATGAGCAGTTCTTC
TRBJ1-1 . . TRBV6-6 CASSIDREAFF TGTGCCAGCAGCATTGACAGAGAAGCTTTCTTT
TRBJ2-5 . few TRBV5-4 CASSLAVGDGKTQYF TGTGCCAGCAGCTTGGCGGTCGGAGACGGGAAGACCCAGTACTTC
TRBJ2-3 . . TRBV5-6 CASRSRQGTDTQYF TGTGCCAGCAGGAGCAGACAGGGCACAGATACGCAGTATTTT
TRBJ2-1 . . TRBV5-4 CASSQDLIPYNEQFF TGCGCCAGCAGCCAAGATCTAATCCCCTACAATGAGCAGTTCTTC
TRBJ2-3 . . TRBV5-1 CASSFWGRDTQYF TGCGCCAGCAGCTTTTGGGGGCGAGATACGCAGTATTTT
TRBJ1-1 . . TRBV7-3 CASSLGSGSTEAFF TGTGCCAGCAGCTTAGGTTCCGGGAGCACTGAAGCTTTCTTT
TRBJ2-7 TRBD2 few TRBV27 CASSLVLAESLGEQYF TGTGCCAGCAGTTTAGTCCTAGCGGAGAGCCTAGGCGAGCAGTACTTC
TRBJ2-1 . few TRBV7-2 CASSLARSSYNEQFF TGTGCCAGCAGCCTCGCGCGGAGCTCCTACAATGAGCAGTTCTTC
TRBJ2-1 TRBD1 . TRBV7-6 CASSPRGLYNEQFF TGTGCCAGCAGCCCCAGGGGGCTATACAATGAGCAGTTCTTC
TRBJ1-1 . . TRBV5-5 CASSFKRRVMNTEAFF TGTGCCAGCAGCTTTAAACGAAGAGTCATGAACACTGAAGCTTTCTTT
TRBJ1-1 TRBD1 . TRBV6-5 CASSYLGTGKIEAFF TGTGCCAGCAGTTACTTAGGGACAGGGAAAATTGAAGCTTTCTTT
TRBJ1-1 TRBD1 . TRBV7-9 CASSFRDSRPEAFF TGTGCCAGCAGCTTCCGGGACAGTCGTCCTGAAGCTTTCTTT
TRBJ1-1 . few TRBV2 CASPRGGRHMNTEAFF TGTGCCAGCCCAAGAGGAGGGAGACATATGAACACTGAAGCTTTCTTT
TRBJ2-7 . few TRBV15 CATSREGGYEQYF TGTGCCACCAGCAGAGAAGGGGGTTACGAGCAGTACTTC
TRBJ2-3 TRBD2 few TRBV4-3 CASSPRTSGGTDTQYF TGCGCCAGCAGCCCCCGGACTAGCGGGGGGACAGATACGCAGTATTTT
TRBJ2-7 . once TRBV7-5 CVRSRILPRRGSSYEQYF TGTGTCAGAAGTCGCATCTTACCAAGGCGGGGCTCCTCCTACGAGCAGTACTTC
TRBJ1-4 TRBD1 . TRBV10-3 CAISESQGAGEKLFF TGTGCCATCAGTGAGTCCCAGGGGGCAGGCGAAAAACTGTTTTTT
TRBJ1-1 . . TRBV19 CASRMRLPNTEAFF TGTGCCAGTAGAATGAGGCTGCCGAACACTGAAGCTTTCTTT
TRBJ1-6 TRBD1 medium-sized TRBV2 CASTTGQNSPLHF TGTGCCAGCACCACGGGACAGAATTCACCCCTCCACTTT
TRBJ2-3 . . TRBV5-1 CASSYRQTDTQYF TGCGCCAGCAGCTACCGACAGACAGATACGCAGTATTTT
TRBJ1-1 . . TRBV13 CASSLRQQNTEAFF TGTGCCAGCAGCTTGAGACAGCAGAACACTGAAGCTTTCTTT
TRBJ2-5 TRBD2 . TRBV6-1 CASRWTSGRQETQYF TGTGCCAGCAGATGGACTAGCGGGAGACAAGAGACCCAGTACTTC
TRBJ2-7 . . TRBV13 CASSLNVHTYEQYF TGTGCCAGCAGTCTTAACGTCCACACCTACGAGCAGTACTTC
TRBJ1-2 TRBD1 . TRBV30 CAWTQRRRDRYGYTF TGTGCCTGGACCCAAAGACGCCGGGACAGATATGGCTACACCTTC
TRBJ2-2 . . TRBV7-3 CASSLRGRTGELFF TGTGCCAGCAGCTTAAGAGGAAGAACCGGGGAGCTGTTTTTT
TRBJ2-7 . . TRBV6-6 CASSKQGFEQYF TGTGCCAGCAGCAAGCAGGGATTCGAGCAGTACTTC
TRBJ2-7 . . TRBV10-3 CAISELASRSYEQYF TGTGCCATCAGTGAGTTGGCTAGTAGATCCTACGAGCAGTACTTC
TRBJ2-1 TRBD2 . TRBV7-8 CASSEGLAGGYEQFF TGTGCCAGCAGCGAAGGACTAGCGGGAGGATATGAGCAGTTCTTC
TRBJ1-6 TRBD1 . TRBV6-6 CASSYQYRGNSPLHF TGTGCCAGCAGTTACCAGTACAGGGGAAATTCACCCCTCCACTTT
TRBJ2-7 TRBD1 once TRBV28 CASSWGTGRNEQYF TGTGCCAGCAGTTGGGGGACAGGGAGGAACGAGCAGTACTTC
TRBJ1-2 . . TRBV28 CASSLWGIGGDYGYTF TGTGCCAGCAGTTTATGGGGGATCGGGGGTGACTATGGCTACACCTTC
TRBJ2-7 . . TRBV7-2 CASSQDSRGPLEQYF TGTGCCAGCAGCCAGGACTCAAGAGGCCCCCTCGAGCAGTACTTC
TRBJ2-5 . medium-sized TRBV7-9 CASSLRSGRESETQYF TGTGCCAGCAGCTTACGTTCGGGCAGGGAAAGTGAGACCCAGTACTTC
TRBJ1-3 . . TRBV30 CAWSPPPGAGNTIYF TGTGCCTGGAGTCCCCCCCCAGGGGCTGGAAACACCATATATTTT
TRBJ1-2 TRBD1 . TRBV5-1 CASSLGQGNYGYTF TGCGCCAGCAGCCTGGGACAGGGGAACTATGGCTACACCTTC
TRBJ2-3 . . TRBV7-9 CASSLGRRETDTQYF TGTGCCAGCAGCTTAGGTCGGCGGGAAACAGATACGCAGTATTTT
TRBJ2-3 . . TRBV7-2 CASSPQGIATDTQYF TGTGCCAGCAGCCCCCAGGGGATCGCCACAGATACGCAGTATTTT
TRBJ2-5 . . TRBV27 CASSLSQGQGEETQYF TGTGCCAGCAGTTTATCCCAGGGGCAGGGAGAAGAGACCCAGTACTTC